This T cell receptor beta chain was sequenced during a study of blood T cell repertoires in COVID-19. In the authors' methods: Nucleated cell number was recorded as an estimate derived from reference gene primer amplification. Clones were sequenced by immunoSEQ multiplex PCR, and TCRdb holds only the in-frame ones, with some missing. Clonal size and the V and J genes are those of that table, whereas D and trimming came from the DNA. The data hold about 190,000 clones, with approximately 86% observed a single time. CDR1 is LGHDT, CDR2 YNNKEL, per germline (reference sequence). CDR3 size: 20 residues. Between the trimmed V and J ends, which lost 3 bases and 0 bases, there was a span of 21 bases.

The sequence was collected from an older man with active or convalescent COVID-19. The sequenced sample was peripheral blood. The rearrangement joins TRBV3-1 (or the pseudogene TRBV3-2) to TRBJ2-6, with TRBD2 as a possible D gene (6 bases). Here the CDR3 reads CASSHSPGLLKSSGANVLTF. For the CDR3, the DNA is TGTGCCAGCAGCCATTCCCCGGGACTCCTCAAAAGCTCTGGGGCCAACGTCCTGACTTTC.